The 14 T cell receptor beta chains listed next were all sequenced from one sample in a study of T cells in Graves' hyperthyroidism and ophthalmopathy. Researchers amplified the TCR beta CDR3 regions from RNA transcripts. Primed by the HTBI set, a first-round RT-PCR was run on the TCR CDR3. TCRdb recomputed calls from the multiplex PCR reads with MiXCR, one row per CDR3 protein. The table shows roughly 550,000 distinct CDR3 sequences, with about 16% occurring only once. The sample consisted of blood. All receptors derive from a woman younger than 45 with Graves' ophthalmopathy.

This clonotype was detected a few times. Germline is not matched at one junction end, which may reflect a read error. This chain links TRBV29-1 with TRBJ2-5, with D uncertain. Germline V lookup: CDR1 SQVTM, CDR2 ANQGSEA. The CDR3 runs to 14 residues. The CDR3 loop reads CSAESGVFGETQYF. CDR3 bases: TGCAGCGCTGAAAGTGGAGTGTTTGGAGAGACCCAGTACTTC.

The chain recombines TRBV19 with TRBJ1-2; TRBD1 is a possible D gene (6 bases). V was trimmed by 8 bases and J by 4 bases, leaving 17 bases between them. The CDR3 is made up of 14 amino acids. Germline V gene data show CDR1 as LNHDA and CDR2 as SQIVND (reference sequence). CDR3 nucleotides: TGTGCCAGTTTGCCGGGACACCAGTTCTATGGCTACACCTTC. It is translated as CASLPGHQFYGYTF.

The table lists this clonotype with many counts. CDR3 amino acids: CASSPSSNTEAFF. Written as DNA, the CDR3 is TGTGCCAGCTCACCATCATCCAACACTGAAGCTTTCTTT. The rearrangement uses TRBV18 and TRBJ1-1, with D uncertain. There are 13 residues in the CDR3. With 2 bases removed from V and 2 bases from J, the gap between germline ends came to 6 bases. Germline loops: CDR1 KGHSH, CDR2 LQKENI.

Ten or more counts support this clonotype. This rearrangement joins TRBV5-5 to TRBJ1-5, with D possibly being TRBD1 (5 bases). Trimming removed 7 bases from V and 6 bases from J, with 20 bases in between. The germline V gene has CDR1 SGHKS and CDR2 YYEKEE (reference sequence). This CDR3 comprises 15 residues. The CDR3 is CASSYRNGVSQPQHF. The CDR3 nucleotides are TGTGCCAGCTCCTACAGGAACGGGGTTTCTCAGCCCCAGCATTTT.

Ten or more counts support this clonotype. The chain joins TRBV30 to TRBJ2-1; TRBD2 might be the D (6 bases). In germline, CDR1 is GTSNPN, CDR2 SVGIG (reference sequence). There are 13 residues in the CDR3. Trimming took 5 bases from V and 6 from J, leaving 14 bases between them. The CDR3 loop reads CAWGDFDFNEQFF. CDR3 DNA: TGTGCCTGGGGGGACTTCGACTTCAATGAGCAGTTCTTC.

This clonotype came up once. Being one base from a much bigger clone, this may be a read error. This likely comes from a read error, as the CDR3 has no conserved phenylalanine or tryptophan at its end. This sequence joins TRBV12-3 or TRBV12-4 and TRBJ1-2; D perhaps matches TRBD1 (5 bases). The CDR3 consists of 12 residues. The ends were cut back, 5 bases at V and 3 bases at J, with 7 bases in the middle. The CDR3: CASSRQYYGYTL. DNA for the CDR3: TGTGCCAGCAGTCGACAGTACTATGGCTACACCCTC.

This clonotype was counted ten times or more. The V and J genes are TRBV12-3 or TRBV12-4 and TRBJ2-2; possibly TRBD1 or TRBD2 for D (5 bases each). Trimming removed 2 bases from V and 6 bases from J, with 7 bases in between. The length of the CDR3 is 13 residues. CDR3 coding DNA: TGTGCCAGCAGTTTACAGGGACCCGGGGAGCTGTTTTTT. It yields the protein CASSLQGPGELFF.

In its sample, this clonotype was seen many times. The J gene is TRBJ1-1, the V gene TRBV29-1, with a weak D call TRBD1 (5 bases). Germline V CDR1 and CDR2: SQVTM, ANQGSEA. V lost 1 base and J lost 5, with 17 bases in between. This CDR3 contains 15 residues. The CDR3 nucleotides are TGCAGCGTTGAAGTCACGACGGGACGTTGGACTGAAGCTTTCTTT. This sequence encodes CSVEVTTGRWTEAFF.

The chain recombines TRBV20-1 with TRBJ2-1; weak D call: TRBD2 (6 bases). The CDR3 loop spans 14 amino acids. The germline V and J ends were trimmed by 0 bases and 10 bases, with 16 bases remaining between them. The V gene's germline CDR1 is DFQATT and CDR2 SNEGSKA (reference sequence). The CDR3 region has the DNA TGCAGTGCTAGAGACCCTGGGGGGATGAGGGAGCAGTTCTTC. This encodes CSARDPGGMREQFF.

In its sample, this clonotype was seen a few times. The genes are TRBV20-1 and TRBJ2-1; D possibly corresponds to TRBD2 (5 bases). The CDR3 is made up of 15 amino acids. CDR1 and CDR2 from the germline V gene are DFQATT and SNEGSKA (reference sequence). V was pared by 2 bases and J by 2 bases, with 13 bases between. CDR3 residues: CSARSEYGTYNEQFF. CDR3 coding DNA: TGCAGTGCTAGAAGCGAGTACGGGACCTACAATGAGCAGTTCTTC.

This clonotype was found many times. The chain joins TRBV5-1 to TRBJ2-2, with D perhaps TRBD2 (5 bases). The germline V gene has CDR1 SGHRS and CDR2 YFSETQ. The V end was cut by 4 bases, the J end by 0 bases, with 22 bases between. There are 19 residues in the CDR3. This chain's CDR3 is CASSTSLTSLPSNTGELFF. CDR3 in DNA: TGCGCCAGCAGCACTAGTCTTACTTCACTACCCTCGAACACCGGGGAGCTGTTTTTT.

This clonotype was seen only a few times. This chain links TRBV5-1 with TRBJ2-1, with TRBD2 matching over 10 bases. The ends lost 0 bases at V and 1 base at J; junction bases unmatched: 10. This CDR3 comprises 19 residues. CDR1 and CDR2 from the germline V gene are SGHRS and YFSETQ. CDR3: CASSLDPSGSGASYNEQFF. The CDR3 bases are TGCGCCAGCAGCTTGGATCCTAGCGGGAGTGGGGCTTCCTACAATGAGCAGTTCTTC.

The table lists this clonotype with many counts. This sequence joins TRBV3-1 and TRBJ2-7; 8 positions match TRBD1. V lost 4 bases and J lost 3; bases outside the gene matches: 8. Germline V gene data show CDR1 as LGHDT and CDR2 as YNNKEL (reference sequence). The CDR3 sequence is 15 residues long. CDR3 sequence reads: CASSPGTGGVYEQYF. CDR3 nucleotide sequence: TGTGCCAGCAGCCCCGGGACAGGAGGAGTCTACGAGCAGTACTTC.

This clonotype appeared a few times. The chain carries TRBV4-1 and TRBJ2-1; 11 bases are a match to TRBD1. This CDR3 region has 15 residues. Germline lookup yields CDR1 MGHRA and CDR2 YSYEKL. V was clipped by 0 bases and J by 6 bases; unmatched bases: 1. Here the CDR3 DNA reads TGCGCCAGCAGCCAAGAGGGGACAGGGGGCAATGAGCAGTTCTTC. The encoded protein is CASSQEGTGGNEQFF.